Listed below are T cell receptor beta chains from one sample, sequenced in a study of CD8 T cells in ankylosing spondylitis. TCRdb reprocessed the 5' RACE reads with MiXCR, giving one entry per CDR3 protein. The top ten hold around 3.5% of the sample, which has more than 400,000 distinct CDR3 sequences, about 5.4% seen once. Specimen: blood, either unsorted or a sorted T cell fraction (not recorded which). Receptor source: a male donor with ankylosing spondylitis. The CDR3 runs from the conserved cysteine through the conserved F or W. A D gene is named only where the DNA matches it firmly. Expanded clones are given a class, and other clones once, few, many or no size at all.

CDR3aa: CASSFRFRGLAKNIQYF
CDR3nt: TGTGCCAGCAGTTTCCGGTTCAGGGGTTTAGCCAAAAACATTCAGTACTTC
d_gene: -
j_gene: TRBJ2-4
abundance: -
v_gene: TRBV28

CDR3aa: CSVRRQGSSYEQYF
CDR3nt: TGCAGCGTTAGAAGACAGGGGAGCTCCTACGAGCAGTACTTC
d_gene: TRBD1
j_gene: TRBJ2-7
abundance: many
v_gene: TRBV29-1

CDR3aa: CASSRGTANSYEHYF
CDR3nt: TGCGCCAGCAGCCGAGGGACAGCGAATTCCTACGAGCATTACTTC
d_gene: TRBD1
j_gene: TRBJ2-7
abundance: many
v_gene: TRBV4-3

CDR3aa: CASSWTTETQYF
CDR3nt: TGTGCCAGCAGTTGGACAACGGAGACCCAGTACTTC
d_gene: -
j_gene: TRBJ2-5
abundance: -
v_gene: TRBV6-2/TRBV6-3

CDR3aa: CASSRDITGVSPLHF
CDR3nt: TGTGCCAGCAGCCGGGACATAACAGGGGTATCACCCCTCCACTTT
d_gene: TRBD1
j_gene: TRBJ1-6
abundance: many
v_gene: TRBV7-2

CDR3aa: CASSRGVGAFF
CDR3nt: TGTGCCAGCAGCCGTGGGGTGGGGGCTTTCTTT
d_gene: -
j_gene: TRBJ1-1
abundance: many
v_gene: TRBV12-3/TRBV12-4

CDR3aa: CASSGQGNHGTQYF
CDR3nt: TGTGCTAGCAGCGGACAGGGTAACCATGGGACCCAGTACTTC
d_gene: TRBD1
j_gene: TRBJ2-5
abundance: -
v_gene: TRBV7-7

CDR3aa: CASSYGRNQETQYF
CDR3nt: TGTGCCAGCAGTTACGGGCGGAACCAAGAGACCCAGTACTTC
d_gene: -
j_gene: TRBJ2-5
abundance: many
v_gene: TRBV6-5

CDR3aa: CSARDRRRATDTQYF
CDR3nt: TGCAGTGCTAGAGATAGGCGCCGGGCCACAGATACGCAGTATTTT
d_gene: -
j_gene: TRBJ2-3
abundance: many
v_gene: TRBV20-1

CDR3aa: CSARYRRNYEQYF
CDR3nt: TGCAGTGCTAGATATCGGCGGAACTACGAGCAGTACTTC
d_gene: -
j_gene: TRBJ2-7
abundance: few
v_gene: TRBV20-1

CDR3aa: CASSPLGDGDSTDTQYF
CDR3nt: TGTGCCAGCAGTCCCCTTGGGGATGGTGATAGCACAGATACGCAGTATTTT
d_gene: -
j_gene: TRBJ2-3
abundance: many
v_gene: TRBV28

CDR3aa: CSARGPRETVNEQFF
CDR3nt: TGCAGTGCTAGAGGCCCCAGGGAGACGGTCAATGAGCAGTTCTTC
d_gene: -
j_gene: TRBJ2-1
abundance: -
v_gene: TRBV20-1

CDR3aa: CASSRNGFVAEAFF
CDR3nt: TGTGCCAGCAGTCGTAACGGGTTTGTGGCTGAAGCTTTCTTT
d_gene: -
j_gene: TRBJ1-1
abundance: many
v_gene: TRBV12-3/TRBV12-4

CDR3aa: CSAPTAGNNEQFF
CDR3nt: TGCAGTGCGCCGACAGCGGGAAACAATGAGCAGTTCTTC
d_gene: TRBD2
j_gene: TRBJ2-1
abundance: -
v_gene: TRBV20-1

CDR3aa: CASRTGTNLGEQFF
CDR3nt: TGTGCCAGCAGGACCGGGACTAATTTGGGTGAGCAGTTCTTC
d_gene: TRBD2
j_gene: TRBJ2-1
abundance: few
v_gene: TRBV7-2

CDR3aa: CASSPLGQGSHYGYTF
CDR3nt: TGTGCCAGCAGTCCGTTGGGACAGGGCTCCCACTATGGCTACACCTTC
d_gene: TRBD1
j_gene: TRBJ1-2
abundance: many
v_gene: TRBV25-1

CDR3aa: CASSLGASKMQYEQYF
CDR3nt: TGCGCCAGCAGCTTGGGCGCTTCAAAGATGCAGTACGAGCAGTACTTC
d_gene: -
j_gene: TRBJ2-7
abundance: few
v_gene: TRBV5-1

CDR3aa: CASSSPGTGYEQYF
CDR3nt: TGTGCCAGCAGTTCCCCCGGGACAGGCTACGAGCAGTACTTC
d_gene: TRBD1
j_gene: TRBJ2-7
abundance: -
v_gene: TRBV28

CDR3aa: CASSLDFPTDTQYF
CDR3nt: TGTGCCAGCAGCTTAGACTTTCCTACAGATACGCAGTATTTT
d_gene: -
j_gene: TRBJ2-3
abundance: few
v_gene: TRBV7-3

CDR3aa: CASSRGGQTDTQYF
CDR3nt: TGTGCCAGCAGCCGCGGGGGACAGACAGATACGCAGTATTTT
d_gene: -
j_gene: TRBJ2-3
abundance: many
v_gene: TRBV6-2/TRBV6-3

CDR3aa: CASTLRTGGTTEAFF
CDR3nt: TGTGCCAGCACCTTACGGACAGGGGGAACAACTGAAGCTTTCTTT
d_gene: TRBD1
j_gene: TRBJ1-1
abundance: many
v_gene: TRBV7-2

CDR3aa: CATSRDWTHEQYF
CDR3nt: TGTGCCACCAGCAGAGATTGGACGCACGAGCAGTACTTC
d_gene: -
j_gene: TRBJ2-7
abundance: many
v_gene: TRBV15

CDR3aa: CSARLAGGRPGELFF
CDR3nt: TGCAGTGCTAGGCTAGCGGGGGGCCGCCCGGGGGAGCTGTTTTTT
d_gene: TRBD2
j_gene: TRBJ2-2
abundance: many
v_gene: TRBV20-1

CDR3aa: CASSLMGSPSYEQYF
CDR3nt: TGTGCCAGCAGTTTAATGGGAAGTCCCTCCTACGAGCAGTACTTC
d_gene: -
j_gene: TRBJ2-7
abundance: many
v_gene: TRBV27

CDR3aa: CASSSLQDRNYGYTF
CDR3nt: TGTGCCAGCAGCTCACTCCAAGACAGGAACTATGGCTACACCTTC
d_gene: -
j_gene: TRBJ1-2
abundance: many
v_gene: TRBV7-2

CDR3aa: CASSHGWRSPLHF
CDR3nt: TGTGCCAGCAGCCATGGGTGGAGATCACCCCTCCACTTT
d_gene: -
j_gene: TRBJ1-6
abundance: -
v_gene: TRBV3-1

CDR3aa: CSAASGDYGYTF
CDR3nt: TGCAGTGCCGCTTCAGGCGACTATGGCTACACCTTC
d_gene: -
j_gene: TRBJ1-2
abundance: many
v_gene: TRBV20-1

CDR3aa: CASSSFRLDTQYF
CDR3nt: TGTGCCAGCAGTTCGTTTCGTTTAGATACGCAGTATTTT
d_gene: -
j_gene: TRBJ2-3
abundance: few
v_gene: TRBV7-1

CDR3aa: CASSLGGLAGVAEQYF
CDR3nt: TGTGCCAGCAGCTTAGGGGGACTAGCGGGAGTCGCCGAGCAGTACTTC
d_gene: TRBD2
j_gene: TRBJ2-7
abundance: many
v_gene: TRBV7-2

CDR3aa: CASSYEKNTEAFF
CDR3nt: TGTGCCAGCAGTTATGAGAAGAACACTGAAGCTTTCTTT
d_gene: -
j_gene: TRBJ1-1
abundance: many
v_gene: TRBV6-5

CDR3aa: CASSARTGKRTDTQYF
CDR3nt: TGTGCCAGCAGTGCACGGACAGGGAAGCGCACAGATACGCAGTATTTT
d_gene: TRBD1
j_gene: TRBJ2-3
abundance: many
v_gene: TRBV28

CDR3aa: CASSPRTWYEQYF
CDR3nt: TGTGCCAGCTCACCAAGGACTTGGTACGAGCAGTACTTC
d_gene: -
j_gene: TRBJ2-7
abundance: many
v_gene: TRBV18

CDR3aa: CASSSRRGSTDTQYF
CDR3nt: TGTGCCAGCAGTTCTAGGCGGGGAAGCACAGATACGCAGTATTTT
d_gene: -
j_gene: TRBJ2-3
abundance: many
v_gene: TRBV6-2/TRBV6-3

CDR3aa: CASSLDPGELFF
CDR3nt: TGTGCCAGCAGCTTAGATCCCGGGGAGCTGTTTTTT
d_gene: -
j_gene: TRBJ2-2
abundance: many
v_gene: TRBV7-2

CDR3aa: CSARDWSLSNSPLHF
CDR3nt: TGCAGTGCTAGAGATTGGAGCCTGTCTAATTCACCCCTCCACTTT
d_gene: -
j_gene: TRBJ1-6
abundance: many
v_gene: TRBV20-1

CDR3aa: CSAKGGQPFNYNEQFF
CDR3nt: TGCAGTGCTAAAGGGGGGCAACCATTTAACTACAATGAGCAGTTCTTC
d_gene: -
j_gene: TRBJ2-1
abundance: few
v_gene: TRBV20-1

CDR3aa: CASSPAPDPTDTQYF
CDR3nt: TGTGCCAGCAGTCCAGCGCCCGATCCTACAGATACGCAGTATTTT
d_gene: -
j_gene: TRBJ2-3
abundance: many
v_gene: TRBV28

CDR3aa: CASSYRRQVETQYF
CDR3nt: TGTGCCAGCAGTTACAGACGACAGGTGGAGACCCAGTACTTC
d_gene: -
j_gene: TRBJ2-5
abundance: many
v_gene: TRBV6-5

CDR3aa: CASSRNSNYGYTF
CDR3nt: TGTGCCAGCTCTCGGAACAGCAACTATGGCTACACCTTC
d_gene: -
j_gene: TRBJ1-2
abundance: many
v_gene: TRBV6-1

CDR3aa: CASSPTWPRDNEQFF
CDR3nt: TGTGCCAGCAGCCCGACCTGGCCGCGAGACAATGAGCAGTTCTTC
d_gene: -
j_gene: TRBJ2-1
abundance: many
v_gene: TRBV7-9

CDR3aa: CASSPPGRGVYEQYF
CDR3nt: TGTGCCAGCTCACCACCGGGCAGAGGCGTCTACGAGCAGTACTTC
d_gene: -
j_gene: TRBJ2-7
abundance: few
v_gene: TRBV18

CDR3aa: CASSQGSGGTEAFF
CDR3nt: TGTGCCAGCAGCCAGGGTTCCGGGGGGACTGAAGCTTTCTTT
d_gene: -
j_gene: TRBJ1-1
abundance: many
v_gene: TRBV9

CDR3aa: CASSFWTGSLAGELFF
CDR3nt: TGTGCCAGCAGCTTTTGGACAGGGTCTTTAGCCGGGGAGCTGTTTTTT
d_gene: TRBD1
j_gene: TRBJ2-2
abundance: -
v_gene: TRBV7-6

CDR3aa: CASSDAWGAGNTIYF
CDR3nt: TGTGCCAGCAGTGATGCGTGGGGTGCTGGAAACACCATATATTTT
d_gene: -
j_gene: TRBJ1-3
abundance: many
v_gene: TRBV25-1

CDR3aa: CASSPRSTSIGYNEQFF
CDR3nt: TGTGCCAGCAGCCCTCGTTCGACTTCGATAGGGTACAATGAGCAGTTCTTC
d_gene: -
j_gene: TRBJ2-1
abundance: many
v_gene: TRBV9

CDR3aa: CASSQDPGQVGLYGYTF
CDR3nt: TGCGCCAGCAGCCAAGATCCTGGGCAGGTTGGACTCTATGGCTACACCTTC
d_gene: -
j_gene: TRBJ1-2
abundance: many
v_gene: TRBV4-3

CDR3aa: CSASHSRANTGELFF
CDR3nt: TGCAGTGCTAGCCATTCGCGGGCGAACACCGGGGAGCTGTTTTTT
d_gene: -
j_gene: TRBJ2-2
abundance: many
v_gene: TRBV20-1

CDR3aa: CASSEDPNYGYTF
CDR3nt: TGTGCCAGCAGTGAAGACCCTAACTATGGCTACACCTTC
d_gene: -
j_gene: TRBJ1-2
abundance: many
v_gene: TRBV27

CDR3aa: CASSLLGQGVGQPQHF
CDR3nt: TGCGCCAGCAGCCTACTAGGACAGGGGGTCGGCCAGCCCCAGCATTTT
d_gene: TRBD1
j_gene: TRBJ1-5
abundance: many
v_gene: TRBV4-1

CDR3aa: CASSLRRGNEQFF
CDR3nt: TGTGCCAGCAGCCTGAGGAGGGGCAATGAGCAGTTCTTC
d_gene: -
j_gene: TRBJ2-1
abundance: many
v_gene: TRBV7-2

CDR3aa: CAIGDRGKYF
CDR3nt: TGTGCCATCGGGGACAGGGGCAAGTACTTC
d_gene: TRBD1
j_gene: TRBJ2-5
abundance: many
v_gene: TRBV10-3

CDR3aa: CASSPDRVAYNEQFF
CDR3nt: TGTGCCAGCAGCCCGGACAGGGTAGCCTACAATGAGCAGTTCTTC
d_gene: TRBD1
j_gene: TRBJ2-1
abundance: many
v_gene: TRBV12-3/TRBV12-4

CDR3aa: CSAPSAGLYEQYF
CDR3nt: TGCAGTGCTCCGTCGGCAGGGCTCTACGAGCAGTACTTC
d_gene: -
j_gene: TRBJ2-7
abundance: many
v_gene: TRBV20-1

CDR3aa: CATRDSKRSKNYGYTF
CDR3nt: TGTGCCACCCGGGACAGTAAGAGAAGTAAGAACTATGGCTACACCTTC
d_gene: TRBD1
j_gene: TRBJ1-2
abundance: few
v_gene: TRBV12-3/TRBV12-4

CDR3aa: CASTTGPYEQYF
CDR3nt: TGTGCCAGTACGACGGGACCCTACGAGCAGTACTTC
d_gene: -
j_gene: TRBJ2-7
abundance: -
v_gene: TRBV6-2/TRBV6-3